Sequencing of this T cell receptor beta chain was carried out in a study of blood T cell repertoires in COVID-19. At the level of the study: Sites across the United States, Italy and Spain contributed samples from acute and convalescent COVID-19. Sources were T cells, B-cell-depleted T cells, or PBMCs; the material itself was cDNA or gDNA.

This clone was counted only a few times. As processed by the authors: It was from reference gene primer amplification that nucleated cell counts were estimated. Some clones are missing from TCRdb's copy, which holds only in-frame ones; the method was immunoSEQ multiplex PCR. That table gives V, J and clone size, and the DNA gave D and trimming. The sample lists around 220,000 clones; approximately 90% were seen once. The CDR3 runs 17 residues. CDR1 and CDR2 (germline): DFQATT, SNEGSKA (reference sequence). Losses at the gene ends were 3 bases for V and 4 bases for J; bases not matched to a gene: 13. Material for sequencing was peripheral blood. The chain couples TRBV20-1 to TRBJ2-1, with 9 bases that match TRBD2. This TCR was recovered from a man in his fifties with acute or convalescent COVID-19. CDR3 sequence (DNA): TGCAGTGCTAGTAGGGCTAGCGGGGACCCTTTGTACAATGAGCAGTTCTTC. It encodes CSASRASGDPLYNEQFF.